The 30 T cell receptor beta chains in this list originate from one sample, sequenced in a study of cytomegalovirus exposure and HLA in healthy donors. 60 Vbeta and 13 Jbeta primers were used in PCR. The table came from immunoSEQ multiplex PCR; TCRdb's copy has only in-frame clones and leaves some out. The sample yields 100,000 to 150,000 clones, 72% seen once. The sequencing input was PBMCs. Receptors were obtained from a man under 40 in good health and CMV-seronegative.

Only one count was recorded for this clone. The chain carries TRBV19 and TRBJ2-7; 7 bases map to TRBD1. CDR3 length: 15 residues. The germline V gene has CDR1 LNHDA and CDR2 SQIVND (reference sequence). With 3 bases clipped from V and 1 base from J, the junction kept 6 bases outside the gene matches. The CDR3 region is CASSISGGGSYEQYF. CDR3 DNA: TGTGCCAGTAGTATTTCAGGGGGTGGATCCTACGAGCAGTACTTC.

The chain is built from TRBV6-6 and TRBJ1-1, with D perhaps matching TRBD1 (5 bases). CDR3 length equals 14 residues. The V gene's germline CDR1 is MNHNY and CDR2 SVGAGI (reference sequence). V gave up 2 bases and J gave up 4 bases, with 11 bases separating them. Written as DNA, the CDR3 is TGTGCCAGCAGTTACCTTGACAGACCCACTGAAGCTTTCTTT. As protein: CASSYLDRPTEAFF.

This rearrangement joins TRBV5-8 to TRBJ1-2; 8 bases match TRBD1. With V trimmed by 4 bases and J by 6 bases, 8 bases remained unmatched. This CDR3 spans 14 amino acids. Germline V lookup: CDR1 SGHTS, CDR2 YDEGEE. The CDR3 loop is CASSPDRVYNGYTF. Written as DNA, the CDR3 is TGTGCCAGCAGCCCGGACAGGGTTTATAATGGCTACACCTTC.

The gene calls are TRBV5-4 and TRBJ1-6, with 9 positions matching TRBD1. V lost 4 bases to trimming and J lost 9 bases; unmatched junction nucleotides: 8. Germline CDR1 SGHNT, CDR2 YYREEE (reference sequence). The CDR3 spans 15 residues. CDR3 region: CASSRGQGSSSPLHF. The CDR3 DNA follows: TGTGCCAGCAGCCGTGGACAGGGGAGTAGTTCACCCCTCCACTTT.

The rearrangement joins TRBV5-6 to TRBJ2-7; D uncertain. The CDR3 length is 12 residues. V lost 0 bases, J lost 5 bases, and 6 bases lay in between. CDR1 is SGHDT, CDR2 YYEEEE, per germline. The CDR3, as DNA: TGTGCCAGCAGCTTGGGCAGCGACGAGCAGTACTTC. Its protein is CASSLGSDEQYF. The whole variable domain, remainder taken from reference TRBV5-6 and TRBJ2-7, is DAGVTQSPTHLIKTRGQQVTLRCSPKSGHDTVSWYQQALGQGPQFIFQYYEEEERQRGNFPDRFSGHQFPNYSSELNVNALLLGDSALYLCASSLGSDEQYFGPGTRLTVT.

This rearrangement joins TRBV4-2 to TRBJ2-3, with 9 bases fitting TRBD1. The junction had 7 bases not matched to a gene; V was cut back by 3 bases and J by 6 bases. There are 15 residues in the CDR3. CDR1 and CDR2 (germline): LGHNA, YNFKEQ. The CDR3 sequence: CASSHGTGTVDTQYF. The CDR3 DNA follows: TGTGCCAGCAGCCACGGGACAGGGACAGTCGATACGCAGTATTTT.

V is TRBV11-2 and J is TRBJ2-4; TRBD1 is a possible D gene (6 bases). The CDR3 contains 18 residues. The V and J ends lost 3 bases and 0 bases respectively, with 18 bases between them. Germline V CDR1 and CDR2: SGHAT, FQNNGV. In DNA, the CDR3 is TGTGCCAGCAGCTTTCCCCTCCGGGACAATCTAGCCAAAAACATTCAGTACTTC. Translation gives CASSFPLRDNLAKNIQYF.

This clone was counted only a few times. V gene TRBV7-9 combines with J gene TRBJ1-2; perhaps TRBD1 as D (5 bases). Germline-derived CDR1 and CDR2 are SEHNR and FQNEAQ (reference sequence). Trimming took 3 bases from V and 3 from J, leaving 8 bases between them. The CDR3 runs to 13 residues. The CDR3 is CASSFSRDYGYTF. DNA of the CDR3: TGTGCCAGCAGCTTCAGCAGGGACTATGGCTACACCTTC.

This clone has more than one count but fewer than ten. This chain connects TRBV6-1 to TRBJ1-1; tentatively, D is TRBD1 (5 bases). V lost 4 bases and J 3 bases, leaving 15 bases between the germline ends. Germline CDR1 is MNHNS and CDR2 is SASEGT. CDR3 length equals 15 residues. DNA for the CDR3: TGTGCCAGCAGTGGGGCAAGACGGGGGGACACTGAAGCTTTCTTT. This translates into CASSGARRGDTEAFF.

This clone was seen only a few times. The genes are TRBV9 and TRBJ1-1, with D unclear. Germline V gene lookup returns CDR1 SGDLS and CDR2 YYNGEE. Trimming cost V 4 bases and J 11 bases, with 27 bases left between them. There are 16 residues in the CDR3. The CDR3 loop is CASSYGSARPLISAFF. The CDR3, as DNA: TGTGCCAGCAGCTACGGCTCGGCGCGCCCCCTGATTAGCGCTTTCTTT.

V is TRBV6-1 and J is TRBJ1-1, with 9 bases that match TRBD1. The ends lost 10 bases at V and 3 bases at J; junction bases unmatched: 12. This CDR3 contains 15 residues. Germline CDR1 reads MNHNS; CDR2 reads SASEGT. CDR3 in DNA: TGTGCCACAACCTTCACAGGGGGCCGAGACACTGAAGCTTTCTTT. Its translation: CATTFTGGRDTEAFF.

The chain carries TRBV2 and TRBJ1-5; possibly TRBD1 for D (6 bases). Germline assignment: CDR1 SNHLY and CDR2 FYNNEI. The CDR3 consists of 15 residues. V gave up 2 bases and J gave up 1 base, with 9 bases separating them. The CDR3 bases are TGTGCCAGCAGTGAATTCCAGGGGAGCAATCAGCCCCAGCATTTT. Its translation is CASSEFQGSNQPQHF.

This clone was recorded once. This chain joins TRBV7-3 and TRBJ2-4, with D perhaps matching TRBD1 (6 bases). The germline gives CDR1 SGHTA, CDR2 FQGTGA. V was trimmed by 4 bases and J by 8 bases, leaving 18 bases between them. There are 15 residues in the CDR3. This CDR3 reads CASSSCKPTGDIQYF. The CDR3, as DNA: TGTGCCAGCAGCTCCTGTAAGCCGACAGGTGACATTCAGTACTTC.

CDR3 coding DNA: TGTGCCAGCAGCGTGGCTAGCGGCACAGATACGCAGTATTTT. Its translation: CASSVASGTDTQYF. The V gene is TRBV9, the J gene TRBJ2-3; weak D call: TRBD2 (6 bases). CDR3 length equals 14 residues. V dropped 2 bases and J dropped 1 base, with 8 bases sitting between them. Germline-derived CDR1 and CDR2 are SGDLS and YYNGEE.

This rearrangement joins TRBV7-2 to TRBJ1-3, with a possible D match to TRBD1 (6 bases). In germline, CDR1 is SGHTA, CDR2 FQGNSA. The CDR3 sequence is 15 residues long. The V end was cut by 5 bases, the J end by 2 bases, with 13 bases between. In DNA, the CDR3 is TGTGCCAGCAGCGGGGGGGCCCTAGCTGGAAACACCATATATTTT. Translated: CASSGGALAGNTIYF.

This clone was picked up a small number of times. The gene calls are TRBV15 and TRBJ2-1; the D gene is possibly TRBD2 (6 bases). V lost 3 bases to trimming and J lost 5 bases, with 17 bases between them. CDR1 and CDR2 (germline): LNHNV, YYDKDF (reference sequence). CDR3 length: 16 amino acids. The DNA for the CDR3 is TGTGCCACCAGCAGGTGGGACTCCCTGGCGAACAATGAGCAGTTCTTC. The encoded protein is CATSRWDSLANNEQFF.

This chain joins TRBV6-5 and TRBJ2-7; weak D call: TRBD2 (6 bases). V was clipped by 0 bases and J by 5 bases, with 8 bases between them. The CDR3 consists of 13 residues. Germline CDR1 reads MNHEY; CDR2 reads SVGAGI. This chain's CDR3 is CASSYSEGNEQYF. CDR3 in DNA: TGTGCCAGCAGTTACTCGGAGGGAAACGAGCAGTACTTC.

J is TRBJ2-2 and V is TRBV6-5, with D maybe TRBD1 (5 bases). V lost 6 bases and J lost 5, with 13 bases in between. The CDR3 length is 14 residues. Germline lookup yields CDR1 MNHEY and CDR2 SVGAGI. Written as DNA, the CDR3 is TGTGCCAGCAGCTCAGGGTTTTTGACCGGGGAGCTGTTTTTT. It yields the protein CASSSGFLTGELFF.

V and J are TRBV4-1 and TRBJ2-7, with D hard to call. Germline values: CDR1 MGHRA, CDR2 YSYEKL. The CDR3 covers 13 residues. V lost 0 bases and J 10 bases, leaving 13 bases between the germline ends. CDR3 bases: TGCGCCAGCAGCCAAGAAACCACGCGTCCCCAGTACTTC. Its protein is CASSQETTRPQYF.

This rearrangement joins TRBV4-3 to TRBJ1-1; 7 nucleotides agree with TRBD1. Germline V gene data show CDR1 as LGHNA and CDR2 as YSLEER. J lost 8 bases, V lost 2 bases, and 8 bases had no gene match. The length of the CDR3 is 14 residues. Here the CDR3 DNA reads TGCGCCAGCAGCCAACAATTACAGGGGCTCGAAGCTTTCTTT. This encodes CASSQQLQGLEAFF.

This clone was found once. V is TRBV7-2 and J is TRBJ2-6; TRBD1 might be the D (6 bases). The CDR3 length is 17 residues. V was cut by 0 bases and J by 1 base, with 10 bases left in between. Germline CDR1 is SGHTA and CDR2 is FQGNSA. This chain's CDR3 is CASSLALQGSGANVLTF. CDR3 in DNA: TGTGCCAGCAGCTTAGCTCTACAGGGTTCTGGGGCCAACGTCCTGACTTTC. The full variable domain, with the rest looked up from reference TRBV7-2 and TRBJ2-6, is GAGVSQSPSNKVTEKGKDVELRCDPISGHTALYWYRQSLGQGLEFLIYFQGNSAPDKSGLPSDRFSAERTGGSVSTLTIQRTQQEDSAVYLCASSLALQGSGANVLTFGAGSRLTVL.

The rearrangement links TRBV2 to TRBJ2-1; 12 positions match TRBD2. The V gene end was trimmed by 4 bases and the J gene end by 7 bases; junction bases not matched to a gene: 11. The CDR3 is made up of 17 amino acids. Germline CDR1 and CDR2: SNHLY and FYNNEI. The CDR3 sequence: CASSVGLWTSGVNEQFF. The CDR3 bases are TGTGCCAGCAGTGTAGGATTGTGGACTAGCGGGGTTAATGAGCAGTTCTTC. Full variable domain (rest looked up from reference TRBV2 and TRBJ2-1): EPEVTQTPSHQVTQMGQEVILRCVPISNHLYFYWYRQILGQKVEFLVSFYNNEISEKSEIFDDQFSVERPDGSNFTLKIRSTKLEDSAMYFCASSVGLWTSGVNEQFFGPGTRLTVL.

The CDR3 coding sequence is TGTGCCAGCAGCTTGGGGCAGGGAAATTCACCCCTCCACTTT. It encodes CASSLGQGNSPLHF. This chain connects TRBV5-5 to TRBJ1-6, with D maybe TRBD1 (5 bases). V was cut by 0 bases and J by 7 bases, with 8 bases left in between. The CDR3 is 14 amino acids. CDR1 SGHKS and CDR2 YYEKEE come from the germline V gene (reference sequence).

The gene calls are TRBV5-6 and TRBJ2-5; tentative D call: TRBD1 (5 bases). The DNA end is a closer match to TRBJ2-7, so the J assignment may be wrong. Germline assignment: CDR1 SGHDT and CDR2 YYEEEE. The CDR3 contains 14 residues. CDR3 bases: TGTGCCAGCAGCTTCTCAGGGAAAGTCTACGAGCAGTACTTC. Its protein is CASSFSGKVYEQYF.

The J gene is TRBJ2-5, the V gene TRBV11-3; TRBD2 matches 14 bases. Trimming took 5 bases from V and 5 from J; bases not matched to a gene: 7. The germline V gene has CDR1 SGHNT and CDR2 YENEEA. CDR3 length equals 16 residues. CDR3 in DNA: TGTGCCAGCAGCACCCGACTAGCGGGGGGGCCGGAGACCCAGTACTTC. Translating gives CASSTRLAGGPETQYF.

This sequence joins TRBV10-2 and TRBJ2-3; D perhaps matches TRBD2 (5 bases). Germline lookup yields CDR1 WSHSY and CDR2 SAAADI. V dropped 6 bases and J dropped 0 bases, with 16 bases sitting between them. This CDR3 is 16 amino acids long. Here the CDR3 DNA reads TGCGCCAGCAGCCCCGCACGGGGAACTAGCACAGATACGCAGTATTTT. It codes for CASSPARGTSTDTQYF.

The V gene is TRBV28, the J gene TRBJ1-1; D unresolved. With 1 base removed from V and 10 bases from J, the gap between germline ends came to 16 bases. The CDR3 is 14 amino acids. Germline V gene data show CDR1 as MDHEN and CDR2 as SYDVKM. The DNA of the CDR3 is TGTGCCAGCAGTTTATCCTTGTCTCGATCAGGAGCTTTCTTT. This encodes CASSLSLSRSGAFF.

V gene TRBV5-4 combines with J gene TRBJ2-5; D ambiguous. The J call may be in error: the DNA end matches TRBJ2-7 better. Germline CDR1 and CDR2: SGHNT and YYREEE (reference sequence). CDR3 length equals 11 residues. The CDR3 nucleotides are TGTGCCAGCAGCTTGCACTACGAGCAGTACTTC. It codes for CASSLHYEQYF.

This sequence joins TRBV7-9 and TRBJ1-2; 9 bases are shared with TRBD1. The CDR3 loop spans 16 amino acids. CDR1 and CDR2 (germline): SEHNR, FQNEAQ (reference sequence). The V segment lost 6 bases and the J segment 4 bases; nucleotides outside the gene matches: 12. CDR3 residues: CASRPKTGGRGYGYTF. The DNA for the CDR3 is TGTGCCAGCAGACCAAAAACAGGGGGCAGAGGCTATGGCTACACCTTC.

This clone was observed a handful of times. V usage is TRBV2 and J usage is TRBJ1-5, with D uncertain. Germline CDR1 and CDR2: SNHLY and FYNNEI. CDR3 length: 13 amino acids. Trimming removed 4 bases from V and 6 bases from J, with 10 bases in between. DNA of the CDR3: TGTGCCAGCAGTGTACACGAGGGTCAGCCCCAGCATTTT. This encodes CASSVHEGQPQHF. The entire variable domain, with the rest obtained from reference TRBV2 and TRBJ1-5, is as follows: EPEVTQTPSHQVTQMGQEVILRCVPISNHLYFYWYRQILGQKVEFLVSFYNNEISEKSEIFDDQFSVERPDGSNFTLKIRSTKLEDSAMYFCASSVHEGQPQHFGDGTRLSIL.